This T cell receptor beta chain was obtained from a study of identical twins. Findings and caveats of the study: When twins shared out-of-frame alpha sequences, those sequences had excess low generation probability.

TCRdb called the 5' RACE reads again in MiXCR, with one record for every CDR3 protein. Among 1.5 million to 2 million distinct CDR3 sequences listed, about 32% were seen once. In the case of this clonotype: Its antigen remains unidentified.

The specimen sequenced was cord blood. The receptor was isolated from a newborn girl in good health.

The DNA of the CDR3 is TGTGCCAGCAGGGGGAGGAGTAACTATGGCTACACCTTC. This translates into CASRGRSNYGYTF. The rearrangement uses TRBV27 and TRBJ1-2; D unresolved. Germline V gene sequence: CDR1 MNHEY, CDR2 SMNVEV (reference sequence). V lost 6 bases and J 1 base, leaving 9 bases between the germline ends. There are 13 residues in the CDR3.